The 27 T cell receptor beta chains below come from one sample, sequenced in a study of T cells in Graves' hyperthyroidism and ophthalmopathy. The TCR beta CDR3 regions underwent amplification using RNA transcripts as the source. First-round RT-PCR with HTBI primers amplified the TCR CDR3 region. TCRdb called the multiplex PCR reads again in MiXCR, with one record for every CDR3 protein. This sample has around 350,000 distinct CDR3 sequences; roughly 13% occur once, and the top ten carry around a tenth. Sequenced input: blood. These receptor sequences come from a woman under 30 with Graves' hyperthyroidism.

At least ten counts were recorded for this clonotype. The chain carries TRBV12-3 or TRBV12-4 and TRBJ2-2, with 8 bases matching TRBD1. Unmatched junction bases numbered 12, after V lost 6 bases and J lost 0 bases. CDR3 length equals 18 residues. The CDR3 reads CASSRRGTGYSNTGELFF. The CDR3 DNA sequence: TGTGCCAGCAGCCGGCGCGGGACAGGCTATTCGAACACCGGGGAGCTGTTTTTT.

This clonotype occurred many times. The genes are TRBV6-1 and TRBJ1-2; possibly TRBD1 for D (5 bases). This CDR3 region has 12 residues. V was cut by 5 bases and J by 10 bases, with 14 bases left in between. Germline lookup yields CDR1 MNHNS and CDR2 SASEGT. CDR3 in amino acids: CASSTPSGTYTF. CDR3 bases: TGTGCCAGCAGTACACCCTCAGGGACCTACACCTTC.

This clonotype occurred many times. The genes are TRBV27 and TRBJ1-1; D uncertain. V was cut by 2 bases and J by 2 bases, with 9 bases left in between. Germline V gives CDR1 MNHEY, CDR2 SMNVEV (reference sequence). The CDR3 has 14 residues. CDR3 sequence: CASSLDQINTEAFF. The CDR3, as DNA: TGTGCCAGCAGTTTAGATCAGATAAACACTGAAGCTTTCTTT.

This clonotype was found many times. This chain uses TRBV7-9 with TRBJ2-2; TRBD1 matches 8 bases. The CDR3 has 15 residues. From germline, CDR1 is SEHNR and CDR2 FQNEAQ (reference sequence). Trimming cost V 5 bases and J 1 base; bases outside gene matches: 3. CDR3 loop: CASSPDRGNTGELFF. Written as DNA, the CDR3 is TGTGCCAGCAGCCCCGACAGGGGGAACACCGGGGAGCTGTTTTTT.

This clonotype was seen repeatedly, ten times or more. The chain carries TRBV18 and TRBJ2-5, with D unclear. The CDR3 has 15 amino acids. The V and J ends lost 1 base and 4 bases respectively, with 13 bases between them. The germline gives CDR1 KGHSH, CDR2 LQKENI. The CDR3 loop is CASSPLSWEIETQYF. For the CDR3, the DNA is TGTGCCAGCTCACCACTTTCCTGGGAAATAGAGACCCAGTACTTC.

This clonotype was detected ten times or more. The rearrangement links TRBV2 to TRBJ2-7; the D is unclear. Trimming removed 2 bases at V and 2 bases at J, with 13 bases between. CDR3 size: 15 residues. The V gene's germline CDR1 is SNHLY and CDR2 FYNNEI. CDR3 DNA: TGTGCCAGCAGTGAACTGGGCAGGCTAACCTACGAGCAGTACTTC. Translation: CASSELGRLTYEQYF.

The rearrangement uses TRBV29-1 and TRBJ1-2; D not resolved. Trimming shortened V by 7 bases and J by 2 bases, and 11 bases separated the two germline ends. This CDR3 is 12 amino acids long. Per germline, CDR1 SQVTM and CDR2 ANQGSEA. The CDR3 DNA follows: TGCAGCGCCCCGGGCCGAAACTATGGCTACACCTTC. Encoded protein: CSAPGRNYGYTF.

This clonotype was detected many times. Here the CDR3 DNA reads TGTGCCAGGGCCGCGGGGCCCACCTTCATCCCTGAAGCTTTCTTT. Its translation: CARAAGPTFIPEAFF. V is TRBV7-2 and J is TRBJ1-1, with D perhaps TRBD1 (5 bases). Trimming removed 9 bases from V and 6 bases from J, with 23 bases in between. The CDR3 is 15 amino acids. The germline gives CDR1 SGHTA, CDR2 FQGNSA.

This clonotype was seen ten or more times. The chain links TRBV7-9 to TRBJ2-5; a weak D match, TRBD2 (6 bases). The germline V gene encodes CDR1 SEHNR and CDR2 FQNEAQ (reference sequence). Trimming took 5 bases from V and 1 from J, leaving 14 bases between them. The length of the CDR3 is 15 residues. The CDR3 is CASSTTSSGQETQYF. DNA for the CDR3: TGTGCCAGCAGCACGACTAGTTCAGGCCAAGAGACCCAGTACTTC.

This clonotype was counted many times. V usage is TRBV27 and J usage is TRBJ1-5, with 9 nucleotides matching TRBD1. The trim removed 5 bases at V and 1 base at J, leaving 6 bases unmatched. Looked up from germline, CDR1 is MNHEY and CDR2 is SMNVEV (reference sequence). The CDR3 length is 16 residues. The CDR3 nucleotides read TGTGCCAGCAGTCCGTCGACAGGGGGGAGCAATCAGCCCCAGCATTTT. Its protein product is CASSPSTGGSNQPQHF.

This clonotype was picked up many times. This chain joins TRBV12-3 or TRBV12-4 and TRBJ2-5, with unresolved D. This CDR3 spans 14 amino acids. V lost 5 bases and J lost 4, with 14 bases in between. CDR3 in DNA: TGTGCCAGCAGTGTGGACGGCGTGCTAGAGACCCAGTACTTC. The encoded protein is CASSVDGVLETQYF.

This clonotype was counted only a few times. J is TRBJ1-4 and V is TRBV25-1, with 11 bases aligning to TRBD1. This CDR3 contains 16 residues. Germline CDR1 MGHDK, CDR2 SYGVNS. V shed 2 bases and J 8 bases; nucleotides not matched to a gene: 7. The CDR3 DNA reads TGTGCCAGCAGTGAACCGGGCGGGACAGGGGGAGAAAAACTGTTTTTT. This translates into CASSEPGGTGGEKLFF.

The rearrangement links TRBV6-1 to TRBJ1-3; D unclear. The CDR3 loop spans 14 amino acids. Trimming shortened V by 7 bases and J by 0 bases, and 10 bases separated the two germline ends. Germline V gene lookup returns CDR1 MNHNS and CDR2 SASEGT. The DNA of the CDR3 is TGTGCCAGCAAGCCGGGGAGCTCTGGAAACACCATATATTTT. Translated: CASKPGSSGNTIYF.

This clonotype was observed at least ten times. The V gene is TRBV7-9, the J gene TRBJ1-6; 8 nucleotides line up with TRBD1. The CDR3 consists of 15 residues. From germline, CDR1 is SEHNR and CDR2 FQNEAQ (reference sequence). The V gene end was trimmed by 5 bases and the J gene end by 7 bases; junction bases not matched to a gene: 7. The CDR3 nucleotides read TGTGCCAGCAGCACGTTAACAGGGGGAAATTCACCCCTCCACTTT. This translates into CASSTLTGGNSPLHF.

Ten or more counts support this clonotype. This chain joins TRBV6-2 or TRBV6-3 and TRBJ1-5; D is undetermined. The CDR3 is 15 amino acids. Germline lookup yields CDR1 MNHEY and CDR2 SVGEGT. V dropped 0 bases and J dropped 0 bases, with 6 bases sitting between them. CDR3 DNA: TGTGCCAGCAGTTACTCGATATATAGCAATCAGCCCCAGCATTTT. This sequence encodes CASSYSIYSNQPQHF.

The genes are TRBV20-1 and TRBJ2-5; 10 bases are a match to TRBD1. This CDR3 has 14 residues. V gave up 4 bases and J gave up 2 bases; unmatched junction bases: 4. The germline CDR1 and CDR2 sequences are DFQATT and SNEGSKA (reference sequence). CDR3 in amino acids: CSATDRGLQETQYF. The CDR3 nucleotides read TGCAGTGCTACCGACAGGGGGCTACAAGAGACCCAGTACTTC.

At least ten counts were recorded for this clonotype. The rearrangement links TRBV7-9 to TRBJ2-1, with TRBD1 identical over 7 bases. CDR3 size: 16 residues. CDR1 is SEHNR, CDR2 FQNEAQ, per germline (reference sequence). V shed 5 bases, J shed 4 bases, and the junction held 11 bases outside the gene matches. This CDR3 is CASSPRVDRKYNEQFF. As DNA, the CDR3 is TGTGCCAGCAGCCCGAGAGTGGACAGGAAATACAATGAGCAGTTCTTC.

This clonotype occurred many times. The chain couples TRBV11-2 to TRBJ1-6; D might be TRBD1 (6 bases). From germline, CDR1 is SGHAT and CDR2 FQNNGV. The length of the CDR3 is 16 residues. Trimming took 5 bases from V and 13 from J, leaving 24 bases between them. The CDR3 nucleotides are TGTGCCAGCAGCCCAGCCAACCTTGGCAGGGGAAATCCCCTCCACTTT. Translated: CASSPANLGRGNPLHF.

In its sample, this clonotype was seen once. The rearrangement uses TRBV6-1 and TRBJ2-3; 10 positions agree with TRBD2. The CDR3 sequence is 19 residues long. Germline values: CDR1 MNHNS, CDR2 SASEGT. The junction had 10 bases not matched to a gene; V was cut back by 0 bases and J by 1 base. CDR3 amino acids: CASSEALRELAGRTDTQYF. In DNA, the CDR3 is TGTGCCAGCAGTGAAGCGCTTCGGGAACTAGCGGGACGCACAGATACGCAGTATTTT.

The CDR3 DNA sequence: TGTGCCAGCAGCTTAGTAGCATTTGGGACAGCAGGCGAAAAACTGTTTTTT. Amino acid sequence: CASSLVAFGTAGEKLFF. This chain links TRBV7-6 with TRBJ1-4; 7 bases are a match to TRBD1. The CDR3 loop spans 17 amino acids. Germline V gene lookup returns CDR1 SGHVS and CDR2 FNYEAQ. With V trimmed by 1 base and J by 8 bases, 13 bases remained unmatched.

This clonotype was observed at least ten times. An end of the junction differs from the germline gene, which may be a read error. This rearrangement joins TRBV7-6 to TRBJ2-7; no clear D gene. Germline CDR1 and CDR2: SGHVS and FNYEAQ. The CDR3 has 12 residues. The CDR3 loop is CAISSDSYEQYF. The CDR3 nucleotides read TGTGCCATCAGCTCCGATTCCTACGAGCAGTACTTC.

The chain couples TRBV6-2 or TRBV6-3 to TRBJ2-7; tentative D call: TRBD1 (6 bases). The CDR3 totals 17 residues. The ends were cut back, 4 bases at V and 2 bases at J, with 21 bases in the middle. Germline lookup yields CDR1 MNHEY and CDR2 SVGEGT. CDR3 protein: CASSSTTGTLNTYEQYF. CDR3 nucleotide sequence: TGTGCCAGCAGTTCCACAACCGGGACACTGAATACCTACGAGCAGTACTTC.

This clonotype was detected only once. The rearrangement uses TRBV20-1 and TRBJ2-6; D uncertain. The CDR3 sequence is 14 residues long. The V gene lost 5 bases and the J gene lost 2 bases, with 10 bases spanning the gap. Germline CDR1 DFQATT, CDR2 SNEGSKA (reference sequence). The CDR3 region is CSARPIAGANVLTF. In DNA, the CDR3 is TGCAGTGCTCGACCCATAGCTGGGGCCAACGTCCTGACTTTC.

This clonotype occurred many times. The chain has TRBV5-1 and TRBJ2-7, with D perhaps matching TRBD2 (5 bases). Per germline, CDR1 SGHRS and CDR2 YFSETQ. The CDR3 loop spans 14 amino acids. V was trimmed by 4 bases and J by 0 bases, leaving 11 bases between them. The CDR3 DNA is TGCGCCAGCAGCCACTCGGGGAGCTCCTACGAGCAGTACTTC. The encoded protein is CASSHSGSSYEQYF.

In this sample, this clonotype turned up a few times. The chain carries TRBV9 and TRBJ1-6, with D hard to call. Trimming stripped 0 bases from V and 8 bases from J, with 6 bases between. This CDR3 is 13 amino acids long. Germline-derived CDR1 and CDR2 are SGDLS and YYNGEE. This CDR3 reads CASSVGKDSPLHF. CDR3 bases: TGTGCCAGCAGCGTAGGGAAGGATTCACCCCTCCACTTT.

The chain uses TRBV20-1 and TRBJ1-5, with D perhaps TRBD1 (5 bases). The length of the CDR3 is 14 residues. Germline assignment: CDR1 DFQATT and CDR2 SNEGSKA (reference sequence). The V end was cut by 6 bases, the J end by 5 bases, with 17 bases between. CDR3 protein: CSAGGAQEHQPQHF. The CDR3, as DNA: TGCAGTGCGGGCGGGGCACAGGAGCATCAGCCCCAGCATTTT.

Ten or more counts support this clonotype. The chain combines TRBV3-1 with TRBJ2-1, with D perhaps matching TRBD2 (6 bases). Germline CDR1 is LGHDT and CDR2 is YNNKEL (reference sequence). The V and J ends lost 5 bases and 4 bases respectively, with 12 bases between them. The CDR3 covers 14 residues. CDR3 region: CASSYSGGYNEQFF. In DNA, the CDR3 is TGTGCCAGCAGCTATAGCGGAGGATACAATGAGCAGTTCTTC.